Detailed here is one T cell receptor (beta chain). Molecular barcoding with unique molecular identifiers was used for the TCRbeta library. TCRdb re-derived calls from the PCR reads in MiXCR, one entry per CDR3 protein. Here the sample spans over 550,000 distinct CDR3 sequences, over 9.5% being singletons. This sample is part of a study of T-cell reconstitution after alpha-beta-depleted transplantation in children. Germline V CDR1 and CDR2: SGHTA, FQGNSA. V was pared by 1 base and J by 0 bases, with 8 bases between. This CDR3 spans 15 amino acids. Sequenced material: PBMCs from the stem cell graft donor, taken from the stem cell graft. This clonotype originated in a human donor who donated a stem cell graft to a child with acute myeloid leukemia. The chain links TRBV7-2 to TRBJ2-3, with D maybe TRBD2 (5 bases). Here the CDR3 DNA reads TGTGCCAGCAGCTTAGTTCGGACTAGCACAGATACGCAGTATTTT. This codes for CASSLVRTSTDTQYF.